This T cell receptor (beta chain) was recorded in a study of control samples from healthy donors and cancer patients (dated by TCRdb to 2018 to 2020). With respect to this clone: Its target antigen remains unknown. The input lacks base qualities; no much larger clone sits a single base away.

The CDR3 spans 14 residues, from the cysteine through the phenylalanine. Solely the CDR3 DNA is kept, with 42 bases framed from the first base. The germline V and J ends show losses of 4 bases and 0 bases respectively, and no gene match explains 1 base of the junction. For CDR1 and CDR2, the germline V gene (reference sequence) lists MNHEY and SMNVEV. Library method: the immunoSEQ multiplex PCR assay. As stored in TCRdb, this immuneACCESS dataset retains in-frame rearrangements with V and J assigned. A fraction of the clones does not appear; measured against another copy, unresolved V genes explain less than half of the discrepancy, and the remainder lacks a known reason. The sample table shows 180,000 or so clones, and about nine tenths are seen once. The ten largest clonotypes hold more than 1.3% of the sample.

This receptor chain uses TRBV27 and TRBJ1-1; 8 central bases correspond to TRBD1. The clonotype comes from a woman in her twenties or thirties in good health. The sequenced sample consisted of blood. The DNA sequence is TGTGCCAGCAGTTGGACAGGGATGAACACTGAAGCTTTCTTT. This gives the protein CASSWTGMNTEAFF.